What follows describes a single T cell receptor (beta chain). This specimen belongs to a study of shared T cell receptors in the human thymus. CDR3 size: 14 residues. Per germline, CDR1 MNHNY and CDR2 SVGAGI (reference sequence). Trimming cost V 5 bases and J 2 bases; bases outside gene matches: 2. TCRdb's copy holds only in-frame clones and misses some; the assay was immunoSEQ multiplex PCR. The sample has 550,000 to 800,000 clones; 70% to 90% are singletons. The data were also submitted as part of a second study, on human thymus T cells. That publication notes: Related research described strongly overlapping thymic repertoires in unrelated people.

The rearrangement links TRBV6-6 to TRBJ2-5, with 10 bases fitting TRBD1. The specimen was thymocytes. This clonotype was obtained from a girl under three years old with a congenital heart defect. CDR3 sequence reads: CASSPDRGQETQYF. DNA of the CDR3: TGTGCCAGCAGTCCGGACAGGGGGCAAGAGACCCAGTACTTC.